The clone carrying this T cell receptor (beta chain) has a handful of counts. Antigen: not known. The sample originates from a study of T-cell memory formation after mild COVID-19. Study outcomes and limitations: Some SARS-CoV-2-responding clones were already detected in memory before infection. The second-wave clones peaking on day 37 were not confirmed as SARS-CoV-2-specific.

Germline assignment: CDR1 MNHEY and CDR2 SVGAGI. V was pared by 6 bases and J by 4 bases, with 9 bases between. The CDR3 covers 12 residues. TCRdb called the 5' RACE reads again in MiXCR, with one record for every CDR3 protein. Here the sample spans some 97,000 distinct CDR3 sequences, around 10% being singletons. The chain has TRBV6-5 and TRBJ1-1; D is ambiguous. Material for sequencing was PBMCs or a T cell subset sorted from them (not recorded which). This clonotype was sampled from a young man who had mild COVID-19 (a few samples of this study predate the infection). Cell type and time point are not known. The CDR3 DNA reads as TGTGCCAGCAGCTCATCCCTCACTGAAGCTTTCTTT. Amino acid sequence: CASSSSLTEAFF.